Listed below are T cell receptor beta chains from one sample, sequenced in a study of blood T cell repertoires in COVID-19. The method was immunoSEQ multiplex PCR; TCRdb's version includes in-frame clones alone and lacks a portion of them. The sample contains 140,000 or so clones, 79% of which appear only once. The sample comprised peripheral blood. The source is a man in his forties or fifties with active or convalescent COVID-19. The CDR3 runs from the conserved cysteine through the conserved F or W. Each record gives: J gene, D gene, V gene, clone size, CDR3 DNA, CDR3 protein. The D gene is left open where the match is weak. Size is omitted from some rows. Given values are once, few, many or a class for expanded clones.

j_call: TRBJ1-4
d_call: TRBD1
v_call: TRBV15
clone_size: -
cdr3_nt: TGTGCCACCAGCAGAGTGGGACAGGGGGGAAATGAAAAACTGTTTTTT
cdr3_aa: CATSRVGQGGNEKLFF

j_call: TRBJ2-3
d_call: -
v_call: TRBV4-1
clone_size: -
cdr3_nt: TGCGCCAGCAGCCAAGTCAGGGTTGAGGGCACAGATACGCAGTATTTT
cdr3_aa: CASSQVRVEGTDTQYF

j_call: TRBJ2-2
d_call: TRBD1
v_call: TRBV6-5
clone_size: -
cdr3_nt: TGTGCCAGCACCCTCGGGACAGGGGGCGGTTGGGAGCTGTTTTTT
cdr3_aa: CASTLGTGGGWELFF

j_call: TRBJ2-3
d_call: TRBD2
v_call: TRBV5-1
clone_size: -
cdr3_nt: TGCGCCAGCAGCTTGACCGGGACTAGCGGGAGTCTAACAGATACGCAGTATTTT
cdr3_aa: CASSLTGTSGSLTDTQYF

j_call: TRBJ2-4
d_call: -
v_call: TRBV11-2
clone_size: -
cdr3_nt: TGTGCCAGCAGCTTAGGGACAGGAGGGGACATTCAGTACTTC
cdr3_aa: CASSLGTGGDIQYF

j_call: TRBJ1-1
d_call: -
v_call: TRBV28
clone_size: -
cdr3_nt: TGTGCCAGCAGTTTAATTGTTTGGGGGGGAGCCATTGAAGCTTTCTTT
cdr3_aa: CASSLIVWGGAIEAFF

j_call: TRBJ1-4
d_call: -
v_call: TRBV7-9
clone_size: -
cdr3_nt: TGTGCCAGCAACTATAAGGATGAAAAACTGTTTTTT
cdr3_aa: CASNYKDEKLFF

j_call: TRBJ2-6
d_call: -
v_call: TRBV19
clone_size: -
cdr3_nt: TGTGCCAGTAGTAGCAGGGCTGGGGCCAACGTCCTGACTTTC
cdr3_aa: CASSSRAGANVLTF

j_call: TRBJ2-3
d_call: TRBD2
v_call: TRBV7-3
clone_size: -
cdr3_nt: TGTGCCAGCAGCTCTTCTAGCGGGAGGGCCGGCACAGATACGCAGTATTTT
cdr3_aa: CASSSSSGRAGTDTQYF

j_call: TRBJ2-1
d_call: TRBD2
v_call: TRBV7-3
clone_size: -
cdr3_nt: TGTGCCAGCAGCCAAACTAGCGGGGCTGAGCAGTTCTTC
cdr3_aa: CASSQTSGAEQFF

j_call: TRBJ1-4
d_call: -
v_call: TRBV27
clone_size: few
cdr3_nt: TGTGCCAGCAGCCCAGGGGTGGGACTAGGCGAAAAACTGTTTTTT
cdr3_aa: CASSPGVGLGEKLFF

j_call: TRBJ2-1
d_call: TRBD2
v_call: TRBV5-1
clone_size: -
cdr3_nt: TGCGCCAGCAGCTGGGCCGGGACTAACTCCAACAATGAGCAGTTCTTC
cdr3_aa: CASSWAGTNSNNEQFF

j_call: TRBJ1-2
d_call: -
v_call: TRBV27
clone_size: -
cdr3_nt: TGTGCCAGCAGTACTACAGGGTTCGGGGGCTACACCTTC
cdr3_aa: CASSTTGFGGYTF

j_call: TRBJ1-1
d_call: -
v_call: TRBV19
clone_size: -
cdr3_nt: TGTGCCAGTAGTATAGGAGTTCGGGGGGAGCAAGCTTTCTTT
cdr3_aa: CASSIGVRGEQAFF

j_call: TRBJ2-5
d_call: -
v_call: TRBV29-1
clone_size: -
cdr3_nt: TGCAGCGCCACGACATCTCAAGAGACCCAGTACTTC
cdr3_aa: CSATTSQETQYF

j_call: TRBJ2-1
d_call: -
v_call: TRBV12-3/TRBV12-4
clone_size: -
cdr3_nt: TGTGCCAGCACCCCTTCGGGGGATGAGCAGTTCTTC
cdr3_aa: CASTPSGDEQFF

j_call: TRBJ1-2
d_call: TRBD1
v_call: TRBV7-3
clone_size: -
cdr3_nt: TGTGCCAGCAGCTCCCAGACAGGGGATGGCTACACCTTC
cdr3_aa: CASSSQTGDGYTF

j_call: TRBJ1-5
d_call: TRBD1
v_call: TRBV19
clone_size: -
cdr3_nt: TGTGCCAGTAGTTCCGGACAGGGAGGCACTCAGCCCCAGCATTTT
cdr3_aa: CASSSGQGGTQPQHF

j_call: TRBJ2-5
d_call: TRBD2
v_call: TRBV10-3
clone_size: -
cdr3_nt: TGTGCCATCAGTGCCGCGGGAGGGCTTGAGACCCAGTACTTC
cdr3_aa: CAISAAGGLETQYF

j_call: TRBJ1-2
d_call: TRBD1
v_call: TRBV28
clone_size: -
cdr3_nt: TGTGCCAGCAGTTTATATGGCAGGGGGGATGGCTACACCTTC
cdr3_aa: CASSLYGRGDGYTF

j_call: TRBJ1-1
d_call: -
v_call: TRBV27
clone_size: -
cdr3_nt: TGTGCCAGCAGTTTTAAAGGGGCCGACACTGAAGCTTTCTTT
cdr3_aa: CASSFKGADTEAFF

j_call: TRBJ1-1
d_call: TRBD1
v_call: TRBV19
clone_size: -
cdr3_nt: TGTGCCAGTAGTCCCGACAGGGGAGTAGGGACTGAAGCTTTCTTT
cdr3_aa: CASSPDRGVGTEAFF

j_call: TRBJ1-2
d_call: -
v_call: TRBV18
clone_size: -
cdr3_nt: TGTGCCAGCTCTCCGTCCGGGAAAAACTATGGCTACACCTTC
cdr3_aa: CASSPSGKNYGYTF

j_call: TRBJ2-1
d_call: TRBD2
v_call: TRBV4-2
clone_size: -
cdr3_nt: TGTGCCAGCAGCCAAGGAACTAGCGGGAGTAATGAGCAGTTCTTC
cdr3_aa: CASSQGTSGSNEQFF

j_call: TRBJ2-7
d_call: -
v_call: TRBV28
clone_size: -
cdr3_nt: TGTGCCAGCAGTTTAGAGGAGTACGAGCAGTACTTC
cdr3_aa: CASSLEEYEQYF

j_call: TRBJ2-1
d_call: TRBD1
v_call: TRBV6-6
clone_size: -
cdr3_nt: TGTGCCAGCAGTTACGAGGACAGGGGGCATGATGAGCAGTTCTTC
cdr3_aa: CASSYEDRGHDEQFF

j_call: TRBJ1-3
d_call: -
v_call: TRBV5-5
clone_size: -
cdr3_nt: TGTGCCAGCAGCTCCTACGGGGGGCCTGGAAACACCATATATTTT
cdr3_aa: CASSSYGGPGNTIYF

j_call: TRBJ1-1
d_call: -
v_call: TRBV29-1
clone_size: -
cdr3_nt: TGCAGCGTTGTTATTAACACTGAAGCTTTCTTT
cdr3_aa: CSVVINTEAFF

j_call: TRBJ2-7
d_call: TRBD2
v_call: TRBV5-3
clone_size: -
cdr3_nt: TGTGCCAGAAGCTTGAGCGGGAGTATCAACGAGCAGTACTTC
cdr3_aa: CARSLSGSINEQYF

j_call: TRBJ2-3
d_call: TRBD2
v_call: TRBV7-3
clone_size: -
cdr3_nt: TGTGCCAGCAGCTTCTACGGGACTAGCGGGAGAGAGGGCCTAGATACGCAGTATTTT
cdr3_aa: CASSFYGTSGREGLDTQYF

j_call: TRBJ1-2
d_call: -
v_call: TRBV11-2
clone_size: -
cdr3_nt: TGTGCCAGCAGCTGGGCGGGGGCAGGGCGTGGCTACACCTTC
cdr3_aa: CASSWAGAGRGYTF

j_call: TRBJ2-7
d_call: TRBD2
v_call: TRBV19
clone_size: -
cdr3_nt: TGTGCCAGTAGTATAGATAGCGGGAGAAGGGAGCAGTACTTC
cdr3_aa: CASSIDSGRREQYF

j_call: TRBJ2-5
d_call: TRBD1
v_call: TRBV4-1
clone_size: few
cdr3_nt: TGCGCCAGCAGCCACGACTCGGGACAGGGAGAAGAGACCCAGTACTTC
cdr3_aa: CASSHDSGQGEETQYF

j_call: TRBJ1-1
d_call: TRBD1
v_call: TRBV18
clone_size: -
cdr3_nt: TGTGCCAGCTCACCCGGGACAGGGAGCACTGAAGCTTTCTTT
cdr3_aa: CASSPGTGSTEAFF

j_call: TRBJ2-3
d_call: TRBD2
v_call: TRBV28
clone_size: -
cdr3_nt: TGTGCCAGCAGCTCGACTAGCGGGAGACCAGATACGCAGTATTTT
cdr3_aa: CASSSTSGRPDTQYF

j_call: TRBJ2-2
d_call: -
v_call: TRBV9
clone_size: -
cdr3_nt: TGTGCCAGCAGCAATAGCCCTAGGGGAGGCACCGGGGAGCTGTTTTTT
cdr3_aa: CASSNSPRGGTGELFF

j_call: TRBJ2-1
d_call: TRBD2
v_call: TRBV7-2
clone_size: -
cdr3_nt: TGTGCCAGCAGCGCAACTAGCGGGAGTTACAATGAGCAGTTCTTC
cdr3_aa: CASSATSGSYNEQFF

j_call: TRBJ2-3
d_call: -
v_call: TRBV7-9
clone_size: -
cdr3_nt: TGTGCCAGCAGCTTAGCTTGGGGGCTCACAGATACGCAGTATTTT
cdr3_aa: CASSLAWGLTDTQYF